What follows are 18 T cell receptor beta chains derived from one specimen sequenced in a study of T cells in Graves' hyperthyroidism and ophthalmopathy. Amplification targeted TCR beta CDR3 regions from RNA transcripts. First-round RT-PCR of the TCR CDR3 relied on the HTBI primer set. TCRdb itself ran the multiplex PCR reads through MiXCR, one entry per CDR3 protein. The profile shows approximately 520,000 distinct CDR3 sequences, around 20% of them singletons. What was sequenced was blood. The source of these receptors is a young man with Graves' hyperthyroidism.

This clonotype appeared many times. The chain has TRBV12-3 or TRBV12-4 and TRBJ1-6, with D hard to call. The length of the CDR3 is 13 residues. The V and J ends lost 3 bases and 7 bases respectively, with 7 bases between them. The CDR3 protein is CASSFDANSPLHF. The CDR3, as DNA: TGTGCCAGCAGTTTTGACGCAAATTCACCCCTCCACTTT.

There are many counts of this clonotype. The chain links TRBV28 to TRBJ1-1, with 9 bases that match TRBD1. The V segment lost 7 bases and the J segment 4 bases; nucleotides outside the gene matches: 10. The CDR3 length is 15 residues. Germline CDR1 reads MDHEN; CDR2 reads SYDVKM. CDR3 nucleotide sequence: TGTGCCAGCAACTCACAGGGGGCGCTTGGCACTGAAGCTTTCTTT. Translating gives CASNSQGALGTEAFF.

The chain is built from TRBV13 and TRBJ1-5; D is ambiguous. Germline CDR1 is PRHDT and CDR2 is FYEKMQ (reference sequence). V lost 5 bases and J lost 1, with 27 bases in between. The CDR3 has 20 amino acids. The CDR3 coding sequence is TGTGCCAGCAGCAAACAACAACCGGCCCCCCTTTTTCGAAGCAATCAGCCCCAGCATTTT. Translated: CASSKQQPAPLFRSNQPQHF.

There are many counts of this clonotype. The V gene is TRBV4-2, the J gene TRBJ1-2, with 7 bases that match TRBD1. Germline-derived CDR1 and CDR2 are LGHNA and YNFKEQ. J was trimmed by 3 bases and V by 2 bases; bases with no gene match: 0. The CDR3 extends over 13 amino acids. In nucleotides, the CDR3 is TGTGCCAGCAGCCAACAGGGGGACTATGGCTACACCTTC. As protein: CASSQQGDYGYTF.

A few counts support this clonotype. One end of the junction fails to match germline, which may point to a read error. In DNA form, the CDR3 reads TGTGCCAGCAGCCCAATACGGGGTTTC. This gives the protein CASSPIRGF. The rearrangement joins TRBV11-3 to TRBJ2-7, with D maybe TRBD2 (5 bases). The length of the CDR3 is 9 residues. CDR1 and CDR2 (germline): SGHNT, YENEEA.

This clonotype was detected ten times or more. The chain joins TRBV12-3 or TRBV12-4 to TRBJ1-2, with TRBD1 matching 7 bases. The CDR3 contains 12 residues. The V gene end was trimmed by 5 bases and the J gene end by 4 bases; junction bases not matched to a gene: 1. This chain's CDR3 is CASSGDSYGYTF. CDR3 in DNA: TGTGCCAGCAGTGGGGACAGCTATGGCTACACCTTC.

This clonotype was seen at least ten times. The V call is TRBV6-1, the J call TRBJ2-2; D is uncertain. This CDR3 spans 13 amino acids. Per germline, CDR1 MNHNS and CDR2 SASEGT. Between the trimmed V and J ends, which lost 4 bases and 10 bases, there was a span of 13 bases. The CDR3 DNA reads as TGTGCCAGCAGTGCTCACCTTAGGGCGGAGCTGTTTTTT. It encodes CASSAHLRAELFF.

At least ten counts were recorded for this clonotype. The V gene is TRBV12-3 or TRBV12-4, the J gene TRBJ2-5, with D possibly TRBD2 on 7 matching bases. The CDR3 has 15 residues. The germline V and J ends were trimmed by 7 bases and 4 bases, with 19 bases remaining between them. The CDR3 coding sequence is TGTGCCAGCACCCGGGGAGGGGGGATCGGAGAGACCCAGTACTTC. This encodes CASTRGGGIGETQYF.

This clonotype was counted at least ten times. V gene TRBV28 combines with J gene TRBJ2-5; a weak D match, TRBD1 (6 bases). The CDR3 runs to 15 residues. V lost 7 bases and J lost 5, with 20 bases in between. Germline V gene lookup returns CDR1 MDHEN and CDR2 SYDVKM. Here the CDR3 reads CASTRGRSLGETQYF. CDR3 nucleotide sequence: TGTGCCAGCACCAGGGGCCGCAGTCTCGGGGAGACCCAGTACTTC. Supplemented by reference TRBV28 and TRBJ2-5, the full variable domain reads DVKVTQSSRYLVKRTGEKVFLECVQDMDHENMFWYRQDPGLGLRLIYFSYDVKMKEKGDIPEGYSVSREKKERFSLILESASTNQTSMYLCASTRGRSLGETQYFGPGTRLLVL.

This chain joins TRBV6-1 and TRBJ1-5; D is perhaps TRBD1 (6 bases). Germline V gene lookup returns CDR1 MNHNS and CDR2 SASEGT. The length of the CDR3 is 16 residues. Trimming removed 0 bases at V and 7 bases at J, with 16 bases between. The DNA for the CDR3 is TGTGCCAGCAGTGAAGCAAAAGGGGGAGCGGGGCAGCCCCAGCATTTT. Residues: CASSEAKGGAGQPQHF.

The chain employs TRBV6-1 and TRBJ1-1, with D possibly matching TRBD1 (6 bases). This CDR3 has 14 amino acids. The germline CDR1 and CDR2 sequences are MNHNS and SASEGT. V lost 6 bases and J 5 bases, leaving 16 bases between the germline ends. CDR3 nucleotide sequence: TGTGCCAGCAGCACGGGGGGGCTGGGGACTGAAGCTTTCTTT. Amino acids: CASSTGGLGTEAFF.

CDR3 sequence reads: CAISPGQVYNEQFF. Here the CDR3 DNA reads TGTGCCATCAGCCCGGGACAGGTCTACAATGAGCAGTTCTTC. The chain uses TRBV10-3 and TRBJ2-1, with 8 bases identical to TRBD1. The trim removed 6 bases at V and 3 bases at J, leaving 4 bases unmatched. The CDR3 has 14 amino acids. The germline V gene encodes CDR1 ENHRY and CDR2 SYGVKD.

This clonotype was detected ten times or more. The chain carries TRBV7-9 and TRBJ2-5; the D gene is possibly TRBD2 (5 bases). Trimming took off 5 bases at V and 5 bases at J, with 15 bases between the two ends. The germline gives CDR1 SEHNR, CDR2 FQNEAQ (reference sequence). The CDR3 is made up of 14 amino acids. The CDR3 protein is CASSLLDGGETQYF. CDR3 coding DNA: TGTGCCAGCAGCCTCCTGGACGGCGGGGAGACCCAGTACTTC.

This clonotype was counted many times. This chain joins TRBV15 and TRBJ2-5; 7 bases match TRBD1. Germline assignment: CDR1 LNHNV and CDR2 YYDKDF (reference sequence). The V segment lost 3 bases and the J segment 4 bases; nucleotides outside the gene matches: 8. The CDR3 consists of 15 residues. For the CDR3, the DNA is TGTGCCACCAGCAGCCTACAGGGGTCGGCAGAGACCCAGTACTTC. This encodes CATSSLQGSAETQYF.

This clonotype was recorded many times. This chain links TRBV6-1 with TRBJ2-5; 9 bases are a match to TRBD1. Unmatched junction bases numbered 4, after V lost 1 base and J lost 7 bases. The CDR3 runs to 14 residues. Germline CDR1 and CDR2: MNHNS and SASEGT. The CDR3 loop reads CASSEGQGDGTQYF. CDR3 in DNA: TGTGCCAGCAGTGAAGGACAGGGGGACGGGACCCAGTACTTC.

The sample holds many counts of this clonotype. This chain links TRBV6-5 with TRBJ2-7; D remains unclear. Germline V gene lookup returns CDR1 MNHEY and CDR2 SVGAGI. Trimming shortened V by 4 bases and J by 5 bases, and 9 bases separated the two germline ends. CDR3 length: 12 residues. CDR3 sequence: CASSSYTHEQYF. The CDR3, as DNA: TGTGCCAGCAGTTCCTATACCCACGAGCAGTACTTC.

This clonotype has more than one count but fewer than ten. The chain employs TRBV20-1 and TRBJ1-1; 7 bases match TRBD1. Germline lookup yields CDR1 DFQATT and CDR2 SNEGSKA (reference sequence). Germline trimming cut 3 bases from V and 11 bases from J; bases unmatched to any gene: 15. CDR3 size: 14 residues. CDR3 residues: CSAREIQGPLRAFF. In DNA, the CDR3 is TGCAGTGCTAGGGAAATACAGGGGCCCCTTCGGGCTTTCTTT.

This clonotype was seen repeatedly, ten times or more. The chain recombines TRBV11-2 with TRBJ1-3, with D tentatively TRBD1 (5 bases). The CDR3 is 15 residues long. V was cut by 3 bases and J by 11 bases, with 20 bases left in between. Germline values: CDR1 SGHAT, CDR2 FQNNGV. CDR3 DNA: TGTGCCAGCAGCTTCCTGAGGAGCGGCCGAGGGGCCATATATTTT. Translating it yields CASSFLRSGRGAIYF.